These 27 T cell receptor beta chains were sequenced from one sample in a study of blood T cell repertoires in COVID-19. Sequencing used immunoSEQ multiplex PCR; TCRdb keeps in-frame clones, though not all of them. The sample shows approximately 170,000 clones, more than 70% of them seen only once. Sequencing was carried out using PBMCs or T cells enriched from blood (not recorded which). These receptors came from a man aged 35 to 55 who had recovered from COVID-19.

V gene TRBV7-6 combines with J gene TRBJ2-7; weak D call: TRBD2 (5 bases). V was pared by 5 bases and J by 6 bases, with 14 bases between. The CDR3 runs to 13 residues. CDR1 is SGHVS and CDR2 is FNYEAQ in the germline V gene. CDR3 DNA: TGTGCCAGCAGCGGTTTGAGAGGGCTCGAGCAGTACTTC. As protein: CASSGLRGLEQYF.

The genes are TRBV2 and TRBJ1-4; TRBD1 matches at 10 bases. Germline values: CDR1 SNHLY, CDR2 FYNNEI. The CDR3 sequence is 15 residues long. After removal of 4 bases from V and 4 bases from J, the junction contained 3 bases not matched to a gene. The CDR3 protein is CASSGGQGLNEKLFF. CDR3 sequence (DNA): TGTGCCAGCAGTGGGGGACAGGGGCTTAATGAAAAACTGTTTTTT.

The chain uses TRBV6-1 and TRBJ2-5; a possible D gene is TRBD2 (5 bases). Trimming took off 8 bases at V and 7 bases at J, with 26 bases between the two ends. Germline V gene sequence: CDR1 MNHNS, CDR2 SASEGT. The CDR3 spans 16 residues. CDR3 in amino acids: CASRASVGLTGGTQYF. In nucleotides, the CDR3 is TGTGCCAGCCGTGCGTCGGTTGGGTTAACTGGAGGGACCCAGTACTTC.

As DNA, the CDR3 is TGTGCCAGCAGCTCACACGAAGGGGTGGGAGGCTACACCTTC. Translating gives CASSSHEGVGGYTF. V is TRBV11-2 and J is TRBJ1-2, with D possibly being TRBD1 (5 bases). Germline V gene sequence: CDR1 SGHAT, CDR2 FQNNGV. This CDR3 region has 14 residues. V was pared by 4 bases and J by 8 bases, with 17 bases between. Full variable domain (remainder filled in from reference TRBV11-2 and TRBJ1-2): EAGVAQSPRYKIIEKRQSVAFWCNPISGHATLYWYQQILGQGPKLLIQFQNNGVVDDSQLPKDRFSAERLKGVDSTLKIQPAKLEDSAVYLCASSSHEGVGGYTFGSGTRLTVV.

This sequence joins TRBV11-3 and TRBJ2-3, with 8 bases identical to TRBD2. J was trimmed by 5 bases and V by 5 bases; bases with no gene match: 15. CDR1 is SGHNT, CDR2 YENEEA, per germline. This CDR3 is 17 amino acids long. CDR3 in amino acids: CASSPRRGASALDTQYF. The CDR3 bases are TGTGCCAGCAGCCCACGGCGGGGGGCTTCCGCCCTAGATACGCAGTATTTT. Full variable domain (rest looked up from reference TRBV11-3 and TRBJ2-3): EAGVVQSPRYKIIEKKQPVAFWCNPISGHNTLYWYLQNLGQGPELLIRYENEEAVDDSQLPKDRFSAERLKGVDSTLKIQPAELGDSAVYLCASSPRRGASALDTQYFGPGTRLTVL.

The V and J genes are TRBV6-5 and TRBJ1-2, with D possibly matching TRBD1 (6 bases). This CDR3 is 12 amino acids long. The germline CDR1 and CDR2 sequences are MNHEY and SVGAGI. The germline V and J ends were trimmed by 7 bases and 6 bases, with 12 bases remaining between them. Here the CDR3 DNA reads TGTGCCAGCATTGGACAGATCGATGGCTACACCTTC. This sequence encodes CASIGQIDGYTF.

The genes are TRBV9 and TRBJ1-2; 8 bases are shared with TRBD1. The CDR3 is 15 residues long. In germline, CDR1 is SGDLS, CDR2 YYNGEE. The junction had 13 bases not matched to a gene; V was cut back by 4 bases and J by 8 bases. CDR3 DNA sequence: TGTGCCAGCAGCCCGGAACGGACAGGGCGGGAAGGCTACACCTTC. Protein product: CASSPERTGREGYTF.

The chain carries TRBV7-8 and TRBJ1-4; D call uncertain. CDR3 length: 17 residues. CDR1 and CDR2 (germline): SGHVS, FQNEAQ. Trimming shortened V by 5 bases and J by 7 bases, and 23 bases separated the two germline ends. This chain's CDR3 is CASSGTFAGRVGEKLFF. CDR3 bases: TGTGCCAGCAGCGGAACTTTCGCCGGGCGGGTTGGTGAAAAACTGTTTTTT.

The count of this clone is one. The chain is built from TRBV5-1 and TRBJ2-7; D is possibly TRBD2 (7 bases). The germline gives CDR1 SGHRS, CDR2 YFSETQ. The CDR3 spans 13 residues. The ends were cut back, 6 bases at V and 4 bases at J, with 14 bases in the middle. For the CDR3, the DNA is TGCGCCAGCAACGAGGGAGGGGGATACGAGCAGTACTTC. Amino acids: CASNEGGGYEQYF. Combining the CDR3 with reference TRBV5-1 and TRBJ2-7 gives the whole variable domain KAGVTQTPRYLIKTRGQQVTLSCSPISGHRSVSWYQQTPGQGLQFLFEYFSETQRNKGNFPGRFSGRQFSNSRSEMNVSTLELGDSALYLCASNEGGGYEQYFGPGTRLTVT.

V is TRBV9 and J is TRBJ2-5; D perhaps matches TRBD1 (5 bases). Germline CDR1 is SGDLS and CDR2 is YYNGEE. This CDR3 has 13 residues. V lost 3 bases and J lost 2, with 8 bases in between. The CDR3 DNA follows: TGTGCCAGCAGCGAGACAGAACAAGAGACCCAGTACTTC. Its translation is CASSETEQETQYF.

This chain links TRBV21-1 with TRBJ1-1. TRBV21-1 is assigned pseudogene status. There are 15 residues in the CDR3. In DNA form, the CDR3 reads TGTGCCAGCAGCCTTGAAGAGGGAGGGAACACTGAAGCTTTCTTT. Translation: CASSLEEGGNTEAFF.

This chain uses TRBV4-1 with TRBJ2-5; D unclear. This CDR3 is built from 15 residues. Per germline, CDR1 MGHRA and CDR2 YSYEKL. Trimming took off 2 bases at V and 4 bases at J, with 14 bases between the two ends. The CDR3 DNA reads TGCGCCAGCAGCCAATCGGTACTCGCCGGAGAGACCCAGTACTTC. This sequence encodes CASSQSVLAGETQYF.

This clone was found once. The CDR3 reads CSVEGGYGELFF. CDR3 coding DNA: TGCAGCGTTGAAGGGGGCTACGGGGAGCTGTTTTTT. This chain joins TRBV29-1 and TRBJ2-2, with a weak D call TRBD1 (5 bases). Trimming pared 1 base from V and 7 bases from J, leaving 7 bases between. The CDR3 consists of 12 residues. Germline V gene lookup returns CDR1 SQVTM and CDR2 ANQGSEA.

This chain links TRBV6-5 with TRBJ2-2; TRBD1 matches at 8 bases. The CDR3 is 15 residues long. V lost 5 bases to trimming and J lost 5 bases; unmatched junction nucleotides: 7. Per the germline V gene, CDR1 is MNHEY and CDR2 is SVGAGI. The CDR3 loop reads CASSPGQGLTGELFF. The CDR3 nucleotides are TGTGCCAGCAGTCCCGGACAGGGATTAACCGGGGAGCTGTTTTTT.

The sample holds one count of this clone. The gene calls are TRBV5-1 and TRBJ1-1; TRBD1 matches 9 bases. The CDR3 contains 15 residues. Looked up from germline, CDR1 is SGHRS and CDR2 is YFSETQ. The trim removed 4 bases at V and 4 bases at J, leaving 8 bases unmatched. This CDR3 is CASSTRTGEGTEAFF. The DNA of the CDR3 is TGCGCCAGCAGCACCCGGACAGGGGAAGGCACTGAAGCTTTCTTT.

The genes are TRBV14 and TRBJ1-1, with D perhaps TRBD1 (6 bases). CDR3 length: 17 residues. V lost 4 bases and J 1 base, leaving 19 bases between the germline ends. Germline lookup yields CDR1 SGHDN and CDR2 FVKESK. Here the CDR3 DNA reads TGTGCCAGCAGCCCCCTGACAGGCTCGGAAAGGAACACTGAAGCTTTCTTT. This translates into CASSPLTGSERNTEAFF.

The chain is built from TRBV10-3 and TRBJ2-1, with D perhaps matching TRBD2 (6 bases). Germline CDR1 ENHRY, CDR2 SYGVKD. This CDR3 has 13 residues. Trimming cost V 2 bases and J 14 bases, with 16 bases left between them. CDR3 bases: TGTGCCATCAGTGAGGGGCGGAGTGGCGGGAAGTTCTTC. Translation gives CAISEGRSGGKFF.

The chain links TRBV12-5 to TRBJ2-1, with 10 positions matching TRBD2. The CDR3 extends over 16 amino acids. CDR1 LGHNT and CDR2 FRNRAP come from the germline V gene. J was trimmed by 4 bases and V by 2 bases; bases with no gene match: 5. CDR3 nucleotides: TGTGCTAGTGGTTTGTTAGCGGGGGGACAATACAATGAGCAGTTCTTC. This sequence encodes CASGLLAGGQYNEQFF.

This chain uses TRBV6-1 with TRBJ1-5; a possible D gene is TRBD1 (6 bases). The V gene's germline CDR1 is MNHNS and CDR2 SASEGT. The CDR3 is 18 residues long. V was trimmed by 2 bases and J by 2 bases, leaving 19 bases between them. CDR3 sequence (DNA): TGTGCCAGCAGTGAAATCGAGACAGGAGCACTGGGCAATCAGCCCCAGCATTTT. This translates into CASSEIETGALGNQPQHF.

V gene TRBV5-3 combines with J gene TRBJ1-5; D remains ambiguous. TRBV5-3 is reported as an ORF; its role is uncertain. V was trimmed by 0 bases and J by 3 bases, leaving 7 bases between them. The CDR3 spans 14 residues. The CDR3 nucleotides are TGTGCCAGAAGCTTGGCCGGGGTCAATCAGCCCCAGCATTTT. It specifies CARSLAGVNQPQHF.

The chain combines TRBV5-1 with TRBJ1-1, with a tentative D call TRBD1 (6 bases). The germline CDR1 and CDR2 sequences are SGHRS and YFSETQ. The CDR3 has 15 amino acids. The ends were cut back, 6 bases at V and 4 bases at J, with 19 bases in the middle. The CDR3 loop reads CASTPPGGASTEAFF. The CDR3 DNA reads TGCGCCAGCACCCCACCGGGGGGCGCGAGCACTGAAGCTTTCTTT.

The chain recombines TRBV19 with TRBJ1-2; TRBD1 matches 9 bases. V lost 8 bases, J lost 4 bases, and 11 bases stayed unmatched. The CDR3 extends over 15 amino acids. Germline values: CDR1 LNHDA, CDR2 SQIVND (reference sequence). The CDR3 nucleotides read TGTGCCAGTTCAAAAGGGGACAGGGAGACCTATGGCTACACCTTC. Translating it yields CASSKGDRETYGYTF.

There are a few counts of this clone. The chain uses TRBV4-1 and TRBJ2-1; 13 positions match TRBD2. Germline loops: CDR1 MGHRA, CDR2 YSYEKL. The J segment lost 4 bases and the V segment lost 6 bases, leaving 3 bases of the junction unmatched. The CDR3 has 15 residues. The CDR3 spells CASRGTSGVYNEQFF. CDR3 nucleotide sequence: TGCGCCAGCAGAGGGACTAGCGGGGTTTACAATGAGCAGTTCTTC.

The chain carries TRBV7-9 and TRBJ1-1, with a weak D call TRBD1 (5 bases). The CDR3 sequence is 13 residues long. CDR1 and CDR2 from the germline V gene are SEHNR and FQNEAQ (reference sequence). V lost 0 bases, J lost 10 bases, and 12 bases lay in between. The CDR3 DNA sequence: TGTGCCAGCAGCTTAGCGCCGAACGGGGGAGCTTTCTTT. This translates into CASSLAPNGGAFF.

This rearrangement joins TRBV7-3 to TRBJ1-2; 7 bases match TRBD1. The CDR3 spans 14 residues. Per the germline V gene, CDR1 is SGHTA and CDR2 is FQGTGA. V was clipped by 0 bases and J by 8 bases; unmatched bases: 6. DNA for the CDR3: TGTGCCAGCAGCTTAACTCGACAGGGTGAGGGCTACACCTTC. Its translation: CASSLTRQGEGYTF.

The genes are TRBV5-8 and TRBJ1-1, with 7 bases lining up with TRBD1. V trimming: 2 bases; J trimming: 1 base; junction bases outside the gene matches: 8. The CDR3 runs 16 residues. Germline V lookup: CDR1 SGHTS, CDR2 YDEGEE. Here the CDR3 reads CASSLKGARGNTEAFF. The CDR3 DNA reads TGTGCCAGCAGCTTAAAGGGGGCGCGGGGGAACACTGAAGCTTTCTTT.

The rearrangement joins TRBV11-3 to TRBJ2-1, with TRBD1 matching 8 bases. Germline V gene data show CDR1 as SGHNT and CDR2 as YENEEA. The CDR3 is 15 residues long. The J segment lost 6 bases and the V segment lost 1 base, leaving 5 bases of the junction unmatched. For the CDR3, the DNA is TGTGCCAGCAGCTTAGGAGGACAGGGAGGCAATGAGCAGTTCTTC. It yields the protein CASSLGGQGGNEQFF.